The 25 T cell receptor beta chains presented below share a single source sample, sequenced in a study of shared T cell receptors in the human thymus. The method was immunoSEQ multiplex PCR; TCRdb's version includes in-frame clones alone and lacks a portion of them. The repertoire holds about 380,000 clones, with approximately 95% as singletons. The sequencing input was thymocytes. The origin of the receptors is a human donor.

The J gene is TRBJ2-2, the V gene TRBV10-1, with D perhaps matching TRBD1 (6 bases). V shed 6 bases and J shed 8 bases, with 19 bases lying between them. CDR3 length equals 15 residues. CDR1 WNHNN and CDR2 SYGVQD come from the germline V gene (reference sequence). The CDR3 region is CASSVQGVEMGELFF. The CDR3 nucleotides are TGCGCCAGCAGCGTACAGGGAGTAGAGATGGGGGAGCTGTTTTTT.

The chain uses TRBV5-1 and TRBJ1-2, with TRBD1 identical over 7 bases. The CDR3 extends over 14 amino acids. Trimming took 0 bases from V and 6 from J; bases not matched to a gene: 5. CDR1 is SGHRS and CDR2 is YFSETQ in the germline V gene. DNA for the CDR3: TGCGCCAGCAGCTTGGAGGGACAGTCTAATGGCTACACCTTC. Protein: CASSLEGQSNGYTF.

The gene calls are TRBV5-8 and TRBJ2-5; D may be TRBD1 (5 bases). The CDR3 runs 18 residues. Germline V CDR1 and CDR2: SGHTS, YDEGEE. V was clipped by 4 bases and J by 2 bases, with 24 bases between them. The DNA of the CDR3 is TGTGCCAGCAGCCTTCATCCCCCAACGACAGACACTCAAGAGACCCAGTACTTC. Translating it yields CASSLHPPTTDTQETQYF.

The chain uses TRBV27 and TRBJ1-5; TRBD1 is a possible D gene (5 bases). Looked up from germline, CDR1 is MNHEY and CDR2 is SMNVEV (reference sequence). The V gene lost 2 bases and the J gene lost 0 bases, with 17 bases spanning the gap. The CDR3 runs to 18 residues. CDR3 protein: CASSLSGASVGSNQPQHF. The CDR3 nucleotides are TGTGCCAGCAGTTTAAGTGGGGCTTCCGTGGGTAGCAATCAGCCCCAGCATTTT.

The V call is TRBV21-1, the J call TRBJ2-7; TRBD1 reflects the table's D call only, with no check against the DNA. TRBV21-1 is designated a pseudogene. The CDR3 has 15 amino acids. DNA of the CDR3: TGTGCCAGCAGCGGGGAGAGGGGGAGCTCCTACGAGCAGTACTTC. Translating gives CASSGERGSSYEQYF.

This chain's CDR3 is CASSPRRGRNPDSNQPQHF. In DNA form, the CDR3 reads TGTGCCAGCAGTCCACGGAGGGGACGAAACCCAGATAGCAATCAGCCCCAGCATTTT. The rearrangement joins TRBV27 to TRBJ1-5, with D possibly being TRBD1 (5 bases). Germline-derived CDR1 and CDR2 are MNHEY and SMNVEV (reference sequence). CDR3 length equals 19 residues. V dropped 5 bases and J dropped 0 bases, with 23 bases sitting between them.

The rearrangement links TRBV7-8 to TRBJ2-3; maybe TRBD1 (6 bases). The V gene's germline CDR1 is SGHVS and CDR2 FQNEAQ. This CDR3 comprises 17 residues. Trimming pared 0 bases from V and 0 bases from J, leaving 13 bases between. The CDR3 DNA reads TGTGCCAGCAGCTTAGCCCGGGACACCTCTAGCACAGATACGCAGTATTTT. Translating it yields CASSLARDTSSTDTQYF.

The rearrangement joins TRBV7-2 to TRBJ2-6; D is ambiguous. Germline CDR1 and CDR2: SGHTA and FQGNSA. The germline V and J ends were trimmed by 3 bases and 0 bases, with 12 bases remaining between them. CDR3 length equals 17 residues. The CDR3 DNA reads as TGTGCCAGCAGCTTTAGGGATACCGGCTCTGGGGCCAACGTCCTGACTTTC. This translates into CASSFRDTGSGANVLTF.

This clone is a singleton in its sample. This chain links TRBV11-3 with TRBJ2-3; 7 positions agree with TRBD2. Germline values: CDR1 SGHNT, CDR2 YENEEA. Trimming at V came to 5 bases and at J to 3 bases, leaving 14 bases not matched to a gene. The CDR3 is 17 residues long. CDR3 region: CASSPTWEGLNTDTQYF. The DNA for the CDR3 is TGTGCCAGCAGCCCTACGTGGGAGGGCCTTAATACAGATACGCAGTATTTT.

V gene TRBV19 combines with J gene TRBJ1-5; D unresolved. The CDR3 is made up of 17 amino acids. The ends were cut back, 2 bases at V and 1 base at J, with 15 bases in the middle. Germline CDR1 is LNHDA and CDR2 is SQIVND (reference sequence). CDR3 in amino acids: CASSIRGRGRSNQPQHF. The CDR3 nucleotides read TGTGCCAGTAGTATACGAGGTCGGGGAAGGAGCAATCAGCCCCAGCATTTT.

V usage is TRBV4-2 and J usage is TRBJ2-2, with TRBD2 matching 10 bases. This CDR3 is 14 amino acids long. CDR1 and CDR2 from the germline V gene are LGHNA and YNFKEQ. DNA for the CDR3: TGTGCAGCCCGACCGGGACTAGCGCCCGGGGAGCTGTTTTTT. Translated, it gives CAARPGLAPGELFF.

The chain carries TRBV9 and TRBJ2-1; 7 bases agree with TRBD2. Germline assignment: CDR1 SGDLS and CDR2 YYNGEE. The CDR3 loop spans 16 amino acids. Losses at the gene ends were 0 bases for V and 6 bases for J; bases not matched to a gene: 9. CDR3 coding DNA: TGTGCCAGCAGCGTAGTTGGGGCGGGAGCTCCCAATGAGCAGTTCTTC. As protein: CASSVVGAGAPNEQFF. Looking up the rest from reference TRBV9 and TRBJ2-1 gives the full variable domain: DSGVTQTPKHLITATGQRVTLRCSPRSGDLSVYWYQQSLDQGLQFLIQYYNGEERAKGNILERFSAQQFPDLHSELNLSSLELGDSALYFCASSVVGAGAPNEQFFGPGTRLTVL.

J is TRBJ1-1 and V is TRBV18; TRBD1 matches at 9 bases. This CDR3 is built from 16 residues. From germline, CDR1 is KGHSH and CDR2 LQKENI. V was pared by 4 bases and J by 0 bases, with 6 bases of the junction left unmatched. Written as DNA, the CDR3 is TGTGCCAGCTCACGACAGGGGGAACAATTGAACACTGAAGCTTTCTTT. It yields the protein CASSRQGEQLNTEAFF.

This chain links TRBV5-1 with TRBJ1-1, with D possibly matching TRBD1 (6 bases). The CDR3 contains 15 residues. The ends were cut back, 4 bases at V and 0 bases at J, with 13 bases in the middle. CDR1 and CDR2 from the germline V gene are SGHRS and YFSETQ. The CDR3 region is CASSVGDTLNTEAFF. CDR3 bases: TGCGCCAGCAGCGTGGGGGACACATTGAACACTGAAGCTTTCTTT.

Here the CDR3 DNA reads TGTGCCAGCAGTTCCGTATCGGATGGGCTTCACTCCTATGGCTACACCTTC. Translation gives CASSSVSDGLHSYGYTF. V gene TRBV27 combines with J gene TRBJ1-2; the D is unclear. The CDR3 is made up of 17 amino acids. V was trimmed by 4 bases and J by 4 bases, leaving 22 bases between them. Germline CDR1 reads MNHEY; CDR2 reads SMNVEV (reference sequence).

The V call is TRBV19, the J call TRBJ1-5; 7 positions agree with TRBD1. After removal of 9 bases from V and 4 bases from J, the junction contained 9 bases not matched to a gene. Looked up from germline, CDR1 is LNHDA and CDR2 is SQIVND (reference sequence). The CDR3 length is 14 residues. CDR3 sequence (DNA): TGTGCCAGCGTCATCCGGGACAGTAATCAGCCCCAGCATTTT. It specifies CASVIRDSNQPQHF.

The V and J genes are TRBV27 and TRBJ2-7; D remains unclear. V was trimmed by 5 bases and J by 2 bases, leaving 7 bases between them. The CDR3 totals 12 residues. CDR1 MNHEY and CDR2 SMNVEV come from the germline V gene (reference sequence). CDR3 coding DNA: TGTGCCAGCAGTCCGACCGCCTACGAGCAGTACTTC. Translated, it gives CASSPTAYEQYF.

The chain combines TRBV10-3 with TRBJ1-1; 10 bases line up with TRBD1. The CDR3 has 14 amino acids. Unmatched junction bases numbered 14, after V lost 8 bases and J lost 11 bases. Germline V gene sequence: CDR1 ENHRY, CDR2 SYGVKD. CDR3 nucleotides: TGTGCCATCGGGAGGGGACAGGGGAGTCGGAGGGCTTTCTTT. Residues: CAIGRGQGSRRAFF.

V and J are TRBV2 and TRBJ2-2; 13 bases align to TRBD2. Germline CDR1 and CDR2: SNHLY and FYNNEI. The CDR3 extends over 20 amino acids. V shed 6 bases, J shed 6 bases, and the junction held 19 bases outside the gene matches. CDR3 in amino acids: CASSPPPGLAGDYKAGELFF. CDR3 nucleotide sequence: TGTGCCAGCAGCCCCCCGCCCGGACTAGCGGGAGACTATAAGGCCGGGGAGCTGTTTTTT.

V is TRBV11-3 and J is TRBJ2-1, with D maybe TRBD2 (6 bases). Trimming left V 5 bases short and J 7 bases short, with 33 bases between. The germline V gene has CDR1 SGHNT and CDR2 YENEEA. This CDR3 has 20 residues. In DNA form, the CDR3 reads TGTGCCAGCAGCAAAATCCCGCCCTCCGCGACTAGTAAGGTTCAAAATGAGCAGTTCTTC. Its protein product is CASSKIPPSATSKVQNEQFF.

This clone was recorded only once. The rearrangement links TRBV9 to TRBJ2-3; 14 bases fit TRBD2. Germline V gene data show CDR1 as SGDLS and CDR2 as YYNGEE. V shed 2 bases, J shed 6 bases, and the junction held 8 bases outside the gene matches. The CDR3 runs 17 residues. This chain's CDR3 is CASSVPGLAGEGDTQYF. The CDR3 region has the DNA TGTGCCAGCAGCGTTCCGGGACTAGCGGGAGAGGGGGATACGCAGTATTTT.

The rearrangement uses TRBV5-6 and TRBJ1-3; D uncertain. V was clipped by 5 bases and J by 7 bases, with 22 bases between them. The CDR3 totals 16 residues. The germline gives CDR1 SGHDT, CDR2 YYEEEE. This CDR3 is CASRSIRTELGNTIYF. CDR3 coding DNA: TGTGCCAGCAGATCCATTAGGACGGAACTCGGGAACACCATATATTTT.

The gene calls are TRBV27 and TRBJ2-4, with a possible D match to TRBD2 (7 bases). This CDR3 region has 15 residues. With 1 base removed from V and 8 bases from J, the gap between germline ends came to 15 bases. CDR1 is MNHEY, CDR2 SMNVEV, per germline (reference sequence). The CDR3 loop is CASSLWGGGNDIQYF. The DNA for the CDR3 is TGTGCCAGCAGTTTATGGGGAGGGGGGAATGACATTCAGTACTTC.

The V and J genes are TRBV28 and TRBJ2-7, with D unresolved. There are 17 residues in the CDR3. V was pared by 3 bases and J by 3 bases, with 21 bases between. The germline V gene encodes CDR1 MDHEN and CDR2 SYDVKM. This CDR3 is CASSFSTLGNFFYEQYF. CDR3 in DNA: TGTGCCAGCAGTTTTAGTACTTTAGGGAACTTTTTCTACGAGCAGTACTTC.

The genes are TRBV29-1 and TRBJ2-7, with 9 bases lining up with TRBD1. CDR1 and CDR2 from the germline V gene are SQVTM and ANQGSEA. J lost 3 bases, V lost 0 bases, and 12 bases had no gene match. There are 17 residues in the CDR3. DNA of the CDR3: TGCAGCGTTGAAGATCGATGCCCTGGACAGGGGCACTACGAGCAGTACTTC. This encodes CSVEDRCPGQGHYEQYF.